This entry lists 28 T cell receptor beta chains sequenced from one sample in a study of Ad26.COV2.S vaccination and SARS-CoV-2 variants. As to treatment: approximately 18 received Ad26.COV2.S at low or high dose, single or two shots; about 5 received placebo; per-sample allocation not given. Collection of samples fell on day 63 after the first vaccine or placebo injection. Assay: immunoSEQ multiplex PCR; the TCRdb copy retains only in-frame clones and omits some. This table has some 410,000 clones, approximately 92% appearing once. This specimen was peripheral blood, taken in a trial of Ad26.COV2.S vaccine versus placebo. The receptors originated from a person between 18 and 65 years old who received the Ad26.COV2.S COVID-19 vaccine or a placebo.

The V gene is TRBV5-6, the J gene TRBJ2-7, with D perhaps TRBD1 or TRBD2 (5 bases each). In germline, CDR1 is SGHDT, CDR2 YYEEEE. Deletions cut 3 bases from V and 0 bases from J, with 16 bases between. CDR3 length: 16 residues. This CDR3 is CASSWDLGGNSYEQYF. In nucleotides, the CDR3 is TGTGCCAGCAGCTGGGACCTAGGCGGAAACTCCTACGAGCAGTACTTC. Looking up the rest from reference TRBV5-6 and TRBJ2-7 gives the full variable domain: DAGVTQSPTHLIKTRGQQVTLRCSPKSGHDTVSWYQQALGQGPQFIFQYYEEEERQRGNFPDRFSGHQFPNYSSELNVNALLLGDSALYLCASSWDLGGNSYEQYFGPGTRLTVT.

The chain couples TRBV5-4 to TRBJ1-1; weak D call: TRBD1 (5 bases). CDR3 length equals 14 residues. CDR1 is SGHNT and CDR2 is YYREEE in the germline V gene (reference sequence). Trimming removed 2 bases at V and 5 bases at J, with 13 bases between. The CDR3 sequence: CASSFGQGGTEAFF. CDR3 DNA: TGTGCCAGCAGCTTTGGGCAGGGAGGGACTGAAGCTTTCTTT.

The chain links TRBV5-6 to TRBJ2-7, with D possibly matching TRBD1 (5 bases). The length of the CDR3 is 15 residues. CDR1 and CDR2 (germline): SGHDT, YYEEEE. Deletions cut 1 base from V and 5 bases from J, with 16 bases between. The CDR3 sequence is CASSLTAGNVDEQYF. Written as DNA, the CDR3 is TGTGCCAGCAGCTTGACGGCAGGGAATGTGGACGAGCAGTACTTC.

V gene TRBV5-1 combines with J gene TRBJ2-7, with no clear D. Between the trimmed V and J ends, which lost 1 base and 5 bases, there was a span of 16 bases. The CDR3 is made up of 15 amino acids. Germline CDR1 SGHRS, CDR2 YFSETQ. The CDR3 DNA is TGCGCCAGCAGCTTGCTCCCCTTCGGGTTTAACGAGCAGTACTTC. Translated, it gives CASSLLPFGFNEQYF.

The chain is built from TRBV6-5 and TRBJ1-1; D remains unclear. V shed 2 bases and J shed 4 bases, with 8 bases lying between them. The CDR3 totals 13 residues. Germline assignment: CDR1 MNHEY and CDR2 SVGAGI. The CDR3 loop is CASSYGLSTEAFF. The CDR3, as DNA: TGTGCCAGCAGTTACGGGTTGAGCACTGAAGCTTTCTTT.

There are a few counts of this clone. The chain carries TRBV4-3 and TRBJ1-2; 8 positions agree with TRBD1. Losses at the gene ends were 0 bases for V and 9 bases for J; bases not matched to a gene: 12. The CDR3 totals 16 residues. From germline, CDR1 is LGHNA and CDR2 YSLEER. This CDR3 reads CASSQDAGQGSVRYTF. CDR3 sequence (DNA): TGCGCCAGCAGCCAAGACGCCGGACAGGGATCCGTCCGCTACACCTTC.

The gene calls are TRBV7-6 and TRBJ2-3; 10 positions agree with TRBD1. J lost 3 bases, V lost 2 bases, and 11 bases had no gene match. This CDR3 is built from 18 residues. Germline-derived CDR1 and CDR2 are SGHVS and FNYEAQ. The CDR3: CASSLRPSGTGATDTQYF. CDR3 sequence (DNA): TGTGCCAGCAGCTTACGACCCTCCGGGACAGGGGCGACAGATACGCAGTATTTT.

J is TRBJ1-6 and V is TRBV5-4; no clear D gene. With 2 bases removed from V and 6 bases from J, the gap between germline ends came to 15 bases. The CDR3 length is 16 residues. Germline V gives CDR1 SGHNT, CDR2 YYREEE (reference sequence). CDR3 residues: CASSFLGPSSNSPLHF. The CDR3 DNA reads TGTGCCAGCAGCTTCTTGGGCCCGTCGAGTAATTCACCCCTCCACTTT.

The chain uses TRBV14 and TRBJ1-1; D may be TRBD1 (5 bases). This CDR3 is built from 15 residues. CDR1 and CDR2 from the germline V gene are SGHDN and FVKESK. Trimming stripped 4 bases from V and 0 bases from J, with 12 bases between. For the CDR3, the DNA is TGTGCCAGCAGCCCCTGGGGGGGACTGAACACTGAAGCTTTCTTT. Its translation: CASSPWGGLNTEAFF.

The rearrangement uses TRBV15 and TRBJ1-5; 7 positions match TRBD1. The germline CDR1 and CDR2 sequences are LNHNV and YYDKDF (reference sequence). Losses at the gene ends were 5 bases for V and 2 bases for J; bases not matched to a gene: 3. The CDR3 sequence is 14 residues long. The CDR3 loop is CATSWTGRNQPQHF. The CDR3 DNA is TGTGCCACCAGCTGGACAGGTCGCAATCAGCCCCAGCATTTT. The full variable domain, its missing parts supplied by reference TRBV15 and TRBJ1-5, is DAMVIQNPRYQVTQFGKPVTLSCSQTLNHNVMYWYQQKSSQAPKLLFHYYDKDFNNEADTPDNFQSRRPNTSFCFLDIRSPGLGDTAMYLCATSWTGRNQPQHFGDGTRLSIL.

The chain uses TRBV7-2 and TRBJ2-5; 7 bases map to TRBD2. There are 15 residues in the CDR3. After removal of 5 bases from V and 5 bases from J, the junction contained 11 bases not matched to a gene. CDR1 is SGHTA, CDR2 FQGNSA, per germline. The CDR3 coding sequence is TGTGCCAGCAGCATGCGGGCGGGGGTAGTGGAGACCCAGTACTTC. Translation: CASSMRAGVVETQYF.

Written as DNA, the CDR3 is TGTGCCTGGAGTATAGGTACCTACGAGCAGTACTTC. This codes for CAWSIGTYEQYF. The chain has TRBV30 and TRBJ2-7; D remains ambiguous. Germline V gene sequence: CDR1 GTSNPN, CDR2 SVGIG (reference sequence). CDR3 size: 12 residues. Trimming removed 2 bases from V and 2 bases from J, with 7 bases in between.

The CDR3 reads CASSFRGGTTYEQYF. The CDR3, as DNA: TGTGCCAGCAGCTTCCGGGGGGGGACTACTTACGAGCAGTACTTC. This sequence joins TRBV7-2 and TRBJ2-7; 8 bases map to TRBD2. J gave up 4 bases and V 3 bases, and 8 bases lay outside the gene matches. The CDR3 has 15 residues. Germline lookup yields CDR1 SGHTA and CDR2 FQGNSA.

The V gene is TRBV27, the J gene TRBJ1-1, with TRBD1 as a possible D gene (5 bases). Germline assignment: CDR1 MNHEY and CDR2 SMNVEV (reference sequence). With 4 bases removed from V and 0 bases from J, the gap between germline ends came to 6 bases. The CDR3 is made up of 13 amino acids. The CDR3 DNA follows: TGTGCCAGCAGTTCGACAGTGAACACTGAAGCTTTCTTT. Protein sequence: CASSSTVNTEAFF.

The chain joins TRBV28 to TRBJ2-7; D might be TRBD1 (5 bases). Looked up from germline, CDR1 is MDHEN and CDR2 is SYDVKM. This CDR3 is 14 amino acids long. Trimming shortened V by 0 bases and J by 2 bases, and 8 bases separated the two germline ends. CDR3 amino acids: CASSLWTATYEQYF. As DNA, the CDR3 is TGTGCCAGCAGTTTATGGACAGCGACCTACGAGCAGTACTTC.

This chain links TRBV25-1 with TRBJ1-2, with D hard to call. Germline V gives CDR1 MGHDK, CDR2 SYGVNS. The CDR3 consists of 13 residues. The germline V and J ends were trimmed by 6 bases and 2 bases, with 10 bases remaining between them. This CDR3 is CASSLNRNYGYTF. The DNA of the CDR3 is TGTGCCAGCAGCCTGAATAGGAACTATGGCTACACCTTC.

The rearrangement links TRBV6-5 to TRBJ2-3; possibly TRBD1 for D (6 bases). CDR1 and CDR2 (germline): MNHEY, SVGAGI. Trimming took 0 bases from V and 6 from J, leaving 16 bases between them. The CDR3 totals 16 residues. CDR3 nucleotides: TGTGCCAGCAGTTACTCGGCAGGGGCCGTATCCGATACGCAGTATTTT. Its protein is CASSYSAGAVSDTQYF.

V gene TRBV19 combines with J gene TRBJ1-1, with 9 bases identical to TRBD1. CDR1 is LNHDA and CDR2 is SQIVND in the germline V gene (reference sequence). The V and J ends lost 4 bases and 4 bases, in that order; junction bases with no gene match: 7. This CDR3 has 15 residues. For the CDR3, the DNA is TGTGCCAGTAGTAACAGACAGGGGGTCGGCACTGAAGCTTTCTTT. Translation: CASSNRQGVGTEAFF. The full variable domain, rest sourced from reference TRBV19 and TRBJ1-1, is DGGITQSPKYLFRKEGQNVTLSCEQNLNHDAMYWYRQDPGQGLRLIYYSQIVNDFQKGDIAEGYSVSREKKESFPLTVTSAQKNPTAFYLCASSNRQGVGTEAFFGQGTRLTVV.

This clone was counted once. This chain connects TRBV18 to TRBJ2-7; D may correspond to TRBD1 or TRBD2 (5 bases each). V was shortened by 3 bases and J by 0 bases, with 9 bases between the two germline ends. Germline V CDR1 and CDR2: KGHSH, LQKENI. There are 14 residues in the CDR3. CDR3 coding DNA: TGTGCCAGCTCACCGGGACGCAACTCCTACGAGCAGTACTTC. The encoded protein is CASSPGRNSYEQYF.

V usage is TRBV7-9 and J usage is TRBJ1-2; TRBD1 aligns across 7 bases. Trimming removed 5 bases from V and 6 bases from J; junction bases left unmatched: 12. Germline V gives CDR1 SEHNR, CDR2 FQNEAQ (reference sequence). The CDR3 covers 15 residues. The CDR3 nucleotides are TGTGCCAGCAGCCCCACAGGGGTAGTTCGCAATGGCTACACCTTC. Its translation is CASSPTGVVRNGYTF. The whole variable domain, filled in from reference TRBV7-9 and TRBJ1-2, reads DTGVSQNPRHKITKRGQNVTFRCDPISEHNRLYWYRQTLGQGPEFLTYFQNEAQLEKSRLLSDRFSAERPKGSFSTLEIQRTEQGDSAMYLCASSPTGVVRNGYTFGSGTRLTVV.

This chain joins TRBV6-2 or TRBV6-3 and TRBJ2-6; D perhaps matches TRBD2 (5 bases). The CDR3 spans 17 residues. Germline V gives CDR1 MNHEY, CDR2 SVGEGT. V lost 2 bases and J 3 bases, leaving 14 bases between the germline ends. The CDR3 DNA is TGTGCCAGCAGTTACACCCACCCTCGGGGTGGGGCCAACGTCCTGACTTTC. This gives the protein CASSYTHPRGGANVLTF.

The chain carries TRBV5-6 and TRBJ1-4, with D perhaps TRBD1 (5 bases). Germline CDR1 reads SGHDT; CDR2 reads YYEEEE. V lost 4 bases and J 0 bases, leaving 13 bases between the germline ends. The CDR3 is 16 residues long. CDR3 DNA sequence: TGTGCCAGCAGCCCCAAAGTGGGGGCAACTAATGAAAAACTGTTTTTT. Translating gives CASSPKVGATNEKLFF.

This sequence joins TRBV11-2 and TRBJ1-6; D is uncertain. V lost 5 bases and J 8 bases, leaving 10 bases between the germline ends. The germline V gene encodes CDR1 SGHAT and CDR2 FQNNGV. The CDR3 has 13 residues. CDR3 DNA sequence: TGTGCCAGCAGCCCCAATACCGATTCACCCCTCCACTTT. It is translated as CASSPNTDSPLHF.

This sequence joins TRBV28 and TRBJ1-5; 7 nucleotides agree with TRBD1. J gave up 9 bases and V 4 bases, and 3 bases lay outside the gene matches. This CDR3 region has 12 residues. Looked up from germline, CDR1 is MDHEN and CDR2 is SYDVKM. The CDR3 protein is CASSWDSPPQHF. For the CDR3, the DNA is TGTGCCAGCAGTTGGGACAGCCCGCCCCAGCATTTT.

This CDR3 reads CASSPLQGYSNQPQHF. CDR3 nucleotide sequence: TGTGCCAGCAGTCCTCTACAGGGTTATAGCAATCAGCCCCAGCATTTT. J is TRBJ1-5 and V is TRBV27; maybe TRBD1 (6 bases). The CDR3 consists of 16 residues. Trimming pared 5 bases from V and 0 bases from J, leaving 14 bases between. The germline CDR1 and CDR2 sequences are MNHEY and SMNVEV (reference sequence).

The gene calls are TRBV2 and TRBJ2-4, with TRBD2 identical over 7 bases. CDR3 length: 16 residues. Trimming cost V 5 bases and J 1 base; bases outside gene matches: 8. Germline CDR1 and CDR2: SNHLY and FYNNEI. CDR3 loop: CASSYLRGDAKNIQYF. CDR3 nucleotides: TGTGCCAGCAGTTACCTTCGGGGGGACGCCAAAAACATTCAGTACTTC.

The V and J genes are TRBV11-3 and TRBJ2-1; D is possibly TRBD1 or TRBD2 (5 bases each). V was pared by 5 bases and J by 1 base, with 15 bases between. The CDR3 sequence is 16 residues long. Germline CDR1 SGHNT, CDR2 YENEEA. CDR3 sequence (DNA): TGTGCCAGCAGCCCGAGGGACGGGCGATCCTACAATGAGCAGTTCTTC. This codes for CASSPRDGRSYNEQFF. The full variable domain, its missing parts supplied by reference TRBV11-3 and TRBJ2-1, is EAGVVQSPRYKIIEKKQPVAFWCNPISGHNTLYWYLQNLGQGPELLIRYENEEAVDDSQLPKDRFSAERLKGVDSTLKIQPAELGDSAVYLCASSPRDGRSYNEQFFGPGTRLTVL.

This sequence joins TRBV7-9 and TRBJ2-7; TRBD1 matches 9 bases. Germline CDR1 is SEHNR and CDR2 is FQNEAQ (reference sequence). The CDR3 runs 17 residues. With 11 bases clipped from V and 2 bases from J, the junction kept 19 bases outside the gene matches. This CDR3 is CAASPGTGFEPTYEQYF. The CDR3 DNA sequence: TGTGCCGCCAGTCCCGGGACAGGGTTTGAACCCACCTACGAGCAGTACTTC.